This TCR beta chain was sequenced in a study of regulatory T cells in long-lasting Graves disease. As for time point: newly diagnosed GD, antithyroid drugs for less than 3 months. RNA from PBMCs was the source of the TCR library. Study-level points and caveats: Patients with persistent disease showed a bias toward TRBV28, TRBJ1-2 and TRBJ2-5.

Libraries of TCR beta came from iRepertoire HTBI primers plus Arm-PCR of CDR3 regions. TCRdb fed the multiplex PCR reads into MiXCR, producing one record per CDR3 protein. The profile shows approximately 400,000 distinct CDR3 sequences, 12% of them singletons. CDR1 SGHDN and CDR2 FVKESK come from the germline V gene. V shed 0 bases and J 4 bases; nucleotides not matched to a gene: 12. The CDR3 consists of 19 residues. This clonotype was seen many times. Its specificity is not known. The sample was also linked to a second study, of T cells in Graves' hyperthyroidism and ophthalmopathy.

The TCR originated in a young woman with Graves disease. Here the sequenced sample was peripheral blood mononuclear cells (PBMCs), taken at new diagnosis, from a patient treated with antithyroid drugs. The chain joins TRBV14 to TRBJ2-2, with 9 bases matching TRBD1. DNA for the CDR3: TGTGCCAGCAGCCAAGATATAAGGCGGGACAGGGAATCCACCGGGGAGCTGTTTTTT. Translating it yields CASSQDIRRDRESTGELFF.